These 23 T cell receptor beta chains were all obtained from the same sample, sequenced in a study of identical twins. One entry per CDR3 protein results from TCRdb running MiXCR on the 5' RACE reads. The sample yields roughly 1.6 million distinct CDR3 sequences, less than 40% seen once. Sequenced sample: cord blood. These receptors came from a newborn girl in good health.

In this sample, this clonotype turned up a few times. The chain employs TRBV18 and TRBJ1-6; TRBD1 might be the D (5 bases). V gave up 3 bases and J gave up 1 base, with 10 bases separating them. The CDR3 sequence is 16 residues long. The V gene's germline CDR1 is KGHSH and CDR2 LQKENI. The CDR3 nucleotides are TGTGCCAGCTCACCTGCGGGGGATTCCTATAATTCACCCCTCCACTTT. Translated: CASSPAGDSYNSPLHF.

The V gene is TRBV28, the J gene TRBJ2-4; 8 nucleotides align to TRBD2. V dropped 5 bases and J dropped 6; count of bases not matched to a gene: 9. The CDR3 totals 15 residues. CDR1 is MDHEN, CDR2 SYDVKM, per germline. The CDR3: CASSTSAGDVNIQYF. The CDR3 DNA follows: TGTGCCAGCAGTACCTCAGCGGGAGATGTAAACATTCAGTACTTC.

V usage is TRBV2 and J usage is TRBJ2-1, with D possibly being TRBD1 (6 bases). The CDR3 consists of 10 residues. CDR1 SNHLY and CDR2 FYNNEI come from the germline V gene. Trimming left V 9 bases short and J 8 bases short, with 8 bases between. CDR3 sequence (DNA): TGTGCCAGACAGGGTGATGAGCAGTTCTTC. Translation: CARQGDEQFF.

The chain employs TRBV5-1 and TRBJ2-1, with 9 bases aligning to TRBD2. The germline gives CDR1 SGHRS, CDR2 YFSETQ. The CDR3 runs to 18 residues. J lost 2 bases, V lost 0 bases, and 9 bases had no gene match. The CDR3 is CASSLAGLAGKTYNEQFF. The CDR3 DNA reads TGCGCCAGCAGCTTGGCCGGGCTAGCGGGAAAGACCTACAATGAGCAGTTCTTC.

J is TRBJ2-1 and V is TRBV7-2; 10 positions match TRBD2. The CDR3 has 16 amino acids. The germline CDR1 and CDR2 sequences are SGHTA and FQGNSA. V shed 5 bases, J shed 7 bases, and the junction held 11 bases outside the gene matches. The CDR3 region is CASSRTGGLALNEQFF. The CDR3 coding sequence is TGTGCCAGCAGCCGAACGGGGGGACTAGCGTTGAATGAGCAGTTCTTC.

This clonotype was counted a few times. The chain recombines TRBV28 with TRBJ2-3; tentatively, D is TRBD1 (6 bases). The V gene's germline CDR1 is MDHEN and CDR2 SYDVKM. There are 16 residues in the CDR3. V was cut by 2 bases and J by 4 bases, with 16 bases left in between. The CDR3 sequence is CASSLRWAGVADTQYF. The CDR3 DNA sequence: TGTGCCAGCAGTTTAAGATGGGCAGGGGTGGCAGATACGCAGTATTTT.

The chain combines TRBV10-2 with TRBJ1-6, with a weak D call TRBD1 (6 bases). The V and J ends lost 3 bases and 10 bases respectively, with 19 bases between them. The germline V gene encodes CDR1 WSHSY and CDR2 SAAADI. This CDR3 contains 16 residues. The CDR3 DNA is TGCGCCAGCAGTGACCCAGGGACATGGATGGGGTCACCCCTCCACTTT. This translates into CASSDPGTWMGSPLHF.

This clonotype has a count of ten or more. The V gene is TRBV4-2, the J gene TRBJ2-7; D ambiguous. CDR1 and CDR2 (germline): LGHNA, YNFKEQ. This CDR3 comprises 13 residues. V gave up 0 bases and J gave up 4 bases, with 7 bases separating them. CDR3 sequence reads: CASSQDSEYEQYF. CDR3 DNA: TGTGCCAGCAGCCAAGATTCGGAATACGAGCAGTACTTC.

The chain has TRBV20-1 and TRBJ2-3, with a weak D call TRBD1 (6 bases). The CDR3 loop spans 14 amino acids. CDR1 is DFQATT, CDR2 SNEGSKA, per germline (reference sequence). The germline V and J ends were trimmed by 0 bases and 4 bases, with 11 bases remaining between them. CDR3 region: CSARDPRTADTQYF. The CDR3 DNA is TGCAGTGCTAGAGATCCCAGGACAGCAGATACGCAGTATTTT.

The chain employs TRBV2 and TRBJ1-1; D might be TRBD1 (5 bases). Germline V gene data show CDR1 as SNHLY and CDR2 as FYNNEI. Trimming left V 5 bases short and J 0 bases short, with 16 bases between. CDR3 length: 16 residues. In DNA, the CDR3 is TGTGCCAGCAGTCCATTAGCAGGGTTCATGAACACTGAAGCTTTCTTT. Translation: CASSPLAGFMNTEAFF.

This clonotype came up a few times. The chain combines TRBV2 with TRBJ2-7; 7 bases agree with TRBD2. The CDR3 spans 15 residues. Per the germline V gene, CDR1 is SNHLY and CDR2 is FYNNEI. V lost 2 bases to trimming and J lost 7 bases; unmatched junction nucleotides: 11. The CDR3 DNA reads as TGTGCCAGCAGTGAATCGACTAGCTCCTACAATGAGCAGTACTTC. This codes for CASSESTSSYNEQYF.

The chain employs TRBV5-6 and TRBJ1-5, with unresolved D. CDR3 length: 15 amino acids. V dropped 1 base and J dropped 4 bases, with 12 bases sitting between them. CDR1 is SGHDT, CDR2 YYEEEE, per germline. The CDR3 nucleotides read TGTGCCAGCAGCTTGTTCGGGCGCCTGAATCAGCCCCAGCATTTT. Its protein product is CASSLFGRLNQPQHF.

The gene calls are TRBV6-6 and TRBJ1-5; 7 nucleotides line up with TRBD1. The CDR3 runs 17 residues. V lost 6 bases, J lost 0 bases, and 11 bases stayed unmatched. Germline V gives CDR1 MNHNY, CDR2 SVGAGI (reference sequence). CDR3: CASRSGQLPNSNQPQHF. The CDR3 DNA reads as TGTGCCAGCAGGTCGGGACAGCTACCAAATAGCAATCAGCCCCAGCATTTT.

V gene TRBV6-1 combines with J gene TRBJ2-3, with D maybe TRBD2 (7 bases). Germline CDR1 reads MNHNS; CDR2 reads SASEGT. Deletions cut 3 bases from V and 3 bases from J, with 19 bases between. This CDR3 spans 17 amino acids. This chain's CDR3 is CASSDLSGGRSTDTQYF. CDR3 in DNA: TGTGCCAGCAGTGATCTATCCGGGGGGCGGTCTACAGATACGCAGTATTTT.

The chain is built from TRBV2 and TRBJ2-3, with 14 bases matching TRBD2. The V segment lost 4 bases and the J segment 0 bases; nucleotides outside the gene matches: 12. The germline gives CDR1 SNHLY, CDR2 FYNNEI. The CDR3 consists of 20 residues. CDR3 amino acids: CASSVGTSGRRVGSTDTQYF. CDR3 bases: TGTGCCAGCAGTGTCGGGACTAGCGGGAGACGAGTGGGTAGCACAGATACGCAGTATTTT.

The rearrangement joins TRBV5-1 to TRBJ2-1; the match to TRBD2 covers 8 bases. Germline assignment: CDR1 SGHRS and CDR2 YFSETQ. The CDR3 covers 18 residues. The V and J ends lost 1 base and 0 bases, in that order; junction bases with no gene match: 9. CDR3 protein: CASSLRGTGTSSYNEQFF. As DNA, the CDR3 is TGCGCCAGCAGCTTGCGGGGGACTGGGACTAGCTCCTACAATGAGCAGTTCTTC.

The V call is TRBV20-1, the J call TRBJ2-5, with 7 bases that match TRBD2. V lost 5 bases to trimming and J lost 6 bases; unmatched junction nucleotides: 6. This CDR3 region has 12 residues. Germline-derived CDR1 and CDR2 are DFQATT and SNEGSKA (reference sequence). CDR3 bases: TGCAGTGCTCCGACTAGCAGCAAGACCCAGTACTTC. This codes for CSAPTSSKTQYF.

In its sample, this clonotype was seen a few times. V usage is TRBV3-1 and J usage is TRBJ2-3; D gene uncertain. The germline V gene encodes CDR1 LGHDT and CDR2 YNNKEL (reference sequence). The V and J ends lost 3 bases and 0 bases respectively, with 16 bases between them. The CDR3 covers 17 residues. The CDR3: CASSQVLEGRSTDTQYF. DNA of the CDR3: TGTGCCAGCAGCCAGGTCTTAGAAGGGCGGAGCACAGATACGCAGTATTTT.

This clonotype appeared a few times. The chain is built from TRBV27 and TRBJ1-2, with 8 bases that match TRBD1. Germline assignment: CDR1 MNHEY and CDR2 SMNVEV (reference sequence). V lost 2 bases, J lost 3 bases, and 5 bases stayed unmatched. The CDR3 runs to 15 residues. Written as DNA, the CDR3 is TGTGCCAGCAGTTTAGGGGGACAGGCCCACTATGGCTACACCTTC. As protein: CASSLGGQAHYGYTF.

The table lists this clonotype with a few counts. The chain joins TRBV6-1 to TRBJ2-6; possibly TRBD1 or TRBD2 for D (5 bases each). V was shortened by 7 bases and J by 0 bases, with 13 bases between the two germline ends. This CDR3 has 16 amino acids. Germline lookup yields CDR1 MNHNS and CDR2 SASEGT. CDR3 residues: CASNRDGVSGANVLTF. The CDR3 nucleotides read TGTGCCAGCAATCGGGACGGCGTCTCTGGGGCCAACGTCCTGACTTTC.

In its sample, this clonotype was seen a few times. The chain employs TRBV5-6 and TRBJ1-6; 7 bases match TRBD1. The CDR3 covers 16 residues. V lost 1 base to trimming and J lost 7 bases; unmatched junction nucleotides: 8. From germline, CDR1 is SGHDT and CDR2 YYEEEE. CDR3 protein: CASSLQGGRHNSPLHF. The DNA for the CDR3 is TGTGCCAGCAGCTTGCAAGGGGGCAGGCACAATTCACCCCTCCACTTT.

The chain's CDR3 is CASSLRAQDTQYF. The CDR3 coding sequence is TGTGCCAGCAGCTTGAGGGCCCAAGATACGCAGTATTTT. The gene calls are TRBV7-9 and TRBJ2-3; D is possibly TRBD2 (5 bases). This CDR3 has 13 amino acids. Trimming left V 3 bases short and J 5 bases short, with 9 bases between. Germline CDR1 and CDR2: SEHNR and FQNEAQ (reference sequence).

The chain carries TRBV10-3 and TRBJ2-3; D is possibly TRBD2 (6 bases). The germline V and J ends were trimmed by 0 bases and 3 bases, with 10 bases remaining between them. From germline, CDR1 is ENHRY and CDR2 SYGVKD. This CDR3 contains 15 residues. The CDR3 sequence is CAISESTGRTDTQYF. The CDR3 bases are TGTGCCATCAGTGAGTCGACCGGGAGAACAGATACGCAGTATTTT.